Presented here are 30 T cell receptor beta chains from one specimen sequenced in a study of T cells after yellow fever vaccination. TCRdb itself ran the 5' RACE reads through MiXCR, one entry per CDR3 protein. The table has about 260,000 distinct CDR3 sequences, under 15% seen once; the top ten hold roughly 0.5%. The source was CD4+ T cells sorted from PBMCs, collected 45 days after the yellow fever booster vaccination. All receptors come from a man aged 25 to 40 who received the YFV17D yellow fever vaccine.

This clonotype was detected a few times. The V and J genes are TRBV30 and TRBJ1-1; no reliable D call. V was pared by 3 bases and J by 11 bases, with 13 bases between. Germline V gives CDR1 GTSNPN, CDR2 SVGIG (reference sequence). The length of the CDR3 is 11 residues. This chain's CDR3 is CAWSARLLAFF. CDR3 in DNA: TGTGCCTGGAGCGCGAGGTTGTTGGCTTTCTTT.

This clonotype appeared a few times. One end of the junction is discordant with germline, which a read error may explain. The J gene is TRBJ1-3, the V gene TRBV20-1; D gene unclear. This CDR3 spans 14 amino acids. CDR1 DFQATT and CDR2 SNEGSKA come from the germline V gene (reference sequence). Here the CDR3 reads CSARGPAGGNTIYF. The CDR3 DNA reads TGCAGTGCAAGAGGACCCGCGGGGGGAAACACCATATATTTT.

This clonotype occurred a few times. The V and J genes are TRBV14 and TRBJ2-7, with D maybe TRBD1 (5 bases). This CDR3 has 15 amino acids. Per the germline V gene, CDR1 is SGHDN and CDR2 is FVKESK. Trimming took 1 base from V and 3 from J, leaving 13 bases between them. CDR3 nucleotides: TGTGCCAGCAGCCAAGGTGTGTGGGGCCTCTACGAGCAGTACTTC. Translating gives CASSQGVWGLYEQYF.

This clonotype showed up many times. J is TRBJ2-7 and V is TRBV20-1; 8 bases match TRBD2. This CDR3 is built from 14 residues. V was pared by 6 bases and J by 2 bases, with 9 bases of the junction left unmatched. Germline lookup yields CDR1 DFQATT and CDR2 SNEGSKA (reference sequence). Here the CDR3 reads CSATYGRGAYEQYF. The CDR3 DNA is TGCAGTGCCACCTACGGGCGGGGGGCCTACGAGCAGTACTTC.

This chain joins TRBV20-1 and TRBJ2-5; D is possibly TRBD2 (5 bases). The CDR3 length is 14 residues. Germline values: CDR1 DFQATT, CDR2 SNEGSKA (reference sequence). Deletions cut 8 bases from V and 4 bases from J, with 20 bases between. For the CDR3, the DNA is TGCAGTTCCGCCGAGGGCCGGGTTGTAGAGACCCAGTACTTC. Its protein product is CSSAEGRVVETQYF.

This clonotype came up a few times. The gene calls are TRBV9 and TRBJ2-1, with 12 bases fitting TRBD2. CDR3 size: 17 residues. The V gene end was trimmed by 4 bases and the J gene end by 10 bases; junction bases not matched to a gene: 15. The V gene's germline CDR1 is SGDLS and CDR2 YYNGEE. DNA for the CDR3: TGTGCCAGCAGCCCGGCCCCGACTAGCGGGAGCGGCGGGGAGCAGTTCTTC. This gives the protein CASSPAPTSGSGGEQFF.

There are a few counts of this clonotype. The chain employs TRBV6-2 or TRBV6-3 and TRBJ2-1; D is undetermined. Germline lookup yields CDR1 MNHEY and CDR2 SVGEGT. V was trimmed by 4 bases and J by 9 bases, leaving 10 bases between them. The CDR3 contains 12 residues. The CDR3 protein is CASSSSFIEQFF. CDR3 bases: TGTGCCAGCAGTTCCTCTTTCATTGAGCAGTTCTTC.

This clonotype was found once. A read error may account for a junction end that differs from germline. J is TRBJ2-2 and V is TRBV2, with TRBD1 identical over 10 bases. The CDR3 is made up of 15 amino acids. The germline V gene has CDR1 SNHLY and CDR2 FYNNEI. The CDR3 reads CASIERTGGTGELFF. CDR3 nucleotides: TGTGCCAGCATTGAACGGACAGGGGGAACCGGGGAGCTGTTTTTT.

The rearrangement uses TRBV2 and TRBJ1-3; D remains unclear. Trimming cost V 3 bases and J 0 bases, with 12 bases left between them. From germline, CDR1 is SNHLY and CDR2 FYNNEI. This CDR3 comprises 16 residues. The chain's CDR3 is CASSDSRTSSGNTIYF. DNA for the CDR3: TGTGCCAGCAGTGATAGCAGGACTAGCTCTGGAAACACCATATATTTT.

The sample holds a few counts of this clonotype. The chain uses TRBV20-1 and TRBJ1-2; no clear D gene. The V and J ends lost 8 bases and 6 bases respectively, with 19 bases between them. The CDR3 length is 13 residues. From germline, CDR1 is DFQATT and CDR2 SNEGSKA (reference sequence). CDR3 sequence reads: CSPSFGFLDGYTF. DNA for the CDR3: TGCAGTCCCTCCTTCGGGTTCCTCGATGGCTACACCTTC.

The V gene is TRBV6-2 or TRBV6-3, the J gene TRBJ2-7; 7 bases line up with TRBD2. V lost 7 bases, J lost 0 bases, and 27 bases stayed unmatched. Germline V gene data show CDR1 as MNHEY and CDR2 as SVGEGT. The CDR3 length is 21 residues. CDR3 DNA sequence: TGTGCCAGCACGAATAGGAGCCCGAATCTTTGGGGACTACCGCACTCCTACGAGCAGTACTTC. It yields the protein CASTNRSPNLWGLPHSYEQYF.

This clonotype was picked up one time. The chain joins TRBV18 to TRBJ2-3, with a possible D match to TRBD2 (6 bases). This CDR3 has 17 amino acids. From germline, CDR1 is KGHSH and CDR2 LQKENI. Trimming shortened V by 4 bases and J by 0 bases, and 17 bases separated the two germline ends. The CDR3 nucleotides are TGTGCCAGCTCACAACGTGCCGGGAGAGGTAGCACAGATACGCAGTATTTT. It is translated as CASSQRAGRGSTDTQYF. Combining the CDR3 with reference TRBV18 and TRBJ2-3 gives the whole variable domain NAGVMQNPRHLVRRRGQEARLRCSPMKGHSHVYWYRQLPEEGLKFMVYLQKENIIDESGMPKERFSAEFPKEGPSILRIQQVVRGDSAAYFCASSQRAGRGSTDTQYFGPGTRLTVL.

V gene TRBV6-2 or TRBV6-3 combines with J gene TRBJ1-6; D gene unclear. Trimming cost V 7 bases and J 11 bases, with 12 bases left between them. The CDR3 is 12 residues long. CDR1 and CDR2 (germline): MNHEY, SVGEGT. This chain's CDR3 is CASNRRPTPLHF. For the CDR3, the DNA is TGTGCCAGCAACCGGCGTCCTACACCCCTCCACTTT.

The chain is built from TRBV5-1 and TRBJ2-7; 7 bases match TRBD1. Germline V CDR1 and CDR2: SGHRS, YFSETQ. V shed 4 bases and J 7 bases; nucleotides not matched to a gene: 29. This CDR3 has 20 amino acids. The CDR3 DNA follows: TGCGCCAGCAGCAAGGGACAGAAATCAACCTCGAGACCAGTATTGGGGGAGCAGTACTTC. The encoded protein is CASSKGQKSTSRPVLGEQYF.

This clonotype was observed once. CDR3 DNA sequence: TGCGCCAGCGCCCGAGAGACTAGCCGGAACACCGGGGAGCTGTTTTTT. Its translation: CASARETSRNTGELFF. The chain recombines TRBV5-1 with TRBJ2-2; 7 positions agree with TRBD2. The germline V gene encodes CDR1 SGHRS and CDR2 YFSETQ. Losses at the gene ends were 7 bases for V and 1 base for J; bases not matched to a gene: 10. The CDR3 has 16 amino acids.

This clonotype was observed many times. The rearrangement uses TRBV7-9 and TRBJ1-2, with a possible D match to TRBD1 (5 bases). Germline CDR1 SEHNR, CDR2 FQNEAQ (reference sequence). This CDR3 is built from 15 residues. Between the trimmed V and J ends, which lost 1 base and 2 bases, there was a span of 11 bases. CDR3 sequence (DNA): TGTGCCAGCAGCTTAGGAGGGGCTCGGAACTATGGCTACACCTTC. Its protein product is CASSLGGARNYGYTF. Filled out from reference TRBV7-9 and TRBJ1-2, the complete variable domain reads DTGVSQNPRHKITKRGQNVTFRCDPISEHNRLYWYRQTLGQGPEFLTYFQNEAQLEKSRLLSDRFSAERPKGSFSTLEIQRTEQGDSAMYLCASSLGGARNYGYTFGSGTRLTVV.

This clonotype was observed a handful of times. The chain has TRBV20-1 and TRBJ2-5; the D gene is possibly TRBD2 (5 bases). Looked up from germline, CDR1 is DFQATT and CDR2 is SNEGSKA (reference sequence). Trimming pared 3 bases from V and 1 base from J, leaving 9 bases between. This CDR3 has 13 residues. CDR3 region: CSASRTVQETQYF. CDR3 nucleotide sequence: TGCAGTGCTAGCAGGACTGTCCAAGAGACCCAGTACTTC.

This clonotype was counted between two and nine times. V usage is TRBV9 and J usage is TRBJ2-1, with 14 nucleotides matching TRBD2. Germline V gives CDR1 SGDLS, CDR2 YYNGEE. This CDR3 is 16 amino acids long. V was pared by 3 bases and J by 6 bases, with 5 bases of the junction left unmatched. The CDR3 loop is CASSAGTSGSINEQFF. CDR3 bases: TGTGCCAGCAGCGCTGGGACTAGCGGGAGTATCAATGAGCAGTTCTTC.

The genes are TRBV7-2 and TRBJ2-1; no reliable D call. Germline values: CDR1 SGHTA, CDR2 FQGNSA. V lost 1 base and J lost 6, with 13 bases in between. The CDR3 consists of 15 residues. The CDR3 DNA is TGTGCCAGCAGCTTAGATGGGGTCGCCTCCAATGAGCAGTTCTTC. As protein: CASSLDGVASNEQFF.

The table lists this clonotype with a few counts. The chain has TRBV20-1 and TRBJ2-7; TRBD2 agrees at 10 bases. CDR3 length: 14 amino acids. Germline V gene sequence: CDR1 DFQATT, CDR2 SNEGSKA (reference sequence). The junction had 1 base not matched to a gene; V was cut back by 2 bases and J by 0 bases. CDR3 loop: CSARTSGNSYEQYF. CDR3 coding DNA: TGCAGTGCTAGAACTAGCGGGAACTCCTACGAGCAGTACTTC.

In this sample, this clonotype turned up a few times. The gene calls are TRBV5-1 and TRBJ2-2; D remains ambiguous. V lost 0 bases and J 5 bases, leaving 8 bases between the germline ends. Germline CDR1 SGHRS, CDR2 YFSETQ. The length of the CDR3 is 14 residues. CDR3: CASSLDELTGELFF. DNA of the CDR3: TGCGCCAGCAGCTTGGATGAGTTGACCGGGGAGCTGTTTTTT.

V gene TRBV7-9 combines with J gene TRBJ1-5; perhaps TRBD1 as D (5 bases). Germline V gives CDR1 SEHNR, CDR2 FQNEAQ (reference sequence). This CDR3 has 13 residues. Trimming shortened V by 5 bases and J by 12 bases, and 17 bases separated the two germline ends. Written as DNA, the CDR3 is TGTGCCAGCAGCGCAGAACCGGGGACTTACCAGCATTTT. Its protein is CASSAEPGTYQHF.

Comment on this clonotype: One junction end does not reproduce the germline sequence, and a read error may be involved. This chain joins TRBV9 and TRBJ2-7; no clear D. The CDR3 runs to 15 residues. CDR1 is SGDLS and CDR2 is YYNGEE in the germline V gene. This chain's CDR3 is CASSVGSGRSYEQYF. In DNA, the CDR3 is TGTGCTAGCAGCGTAGGGTCAGGACGATCCTACGAGCAGTACTTC.

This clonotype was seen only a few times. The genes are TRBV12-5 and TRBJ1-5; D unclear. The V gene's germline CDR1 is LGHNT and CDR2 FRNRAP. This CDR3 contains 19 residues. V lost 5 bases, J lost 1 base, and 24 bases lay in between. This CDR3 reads CASGPRDVRSSVSNQPQHF. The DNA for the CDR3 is TGTGCTAGTGGTCCGCGTGATGTGAGGTCCTCCGTAAGCAATCAGCCCCAGCATTTT.

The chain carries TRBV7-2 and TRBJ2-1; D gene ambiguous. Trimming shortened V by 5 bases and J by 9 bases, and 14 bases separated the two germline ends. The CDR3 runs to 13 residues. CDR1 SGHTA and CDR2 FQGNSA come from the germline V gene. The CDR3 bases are TGTGCCAGCAGCCCCCATGGGATTGGTGAGCAGTTCTTC. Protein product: CASSPHGIGEQFF.

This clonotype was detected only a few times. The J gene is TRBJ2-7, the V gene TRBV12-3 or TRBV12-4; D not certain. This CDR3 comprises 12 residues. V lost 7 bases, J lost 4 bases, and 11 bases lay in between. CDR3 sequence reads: CASMDAGYEQYF. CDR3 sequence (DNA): TGTGCCAGCATGGACGCCGGTTACGAGCAGTACTTC.

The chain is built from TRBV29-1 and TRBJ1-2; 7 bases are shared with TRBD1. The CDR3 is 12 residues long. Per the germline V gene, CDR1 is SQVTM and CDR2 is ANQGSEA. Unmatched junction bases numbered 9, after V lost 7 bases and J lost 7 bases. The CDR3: CSAQTGDSGYTF. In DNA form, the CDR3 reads TGCAGCGCCCAAACAGGGGACTCTGGCTACACCTTC.

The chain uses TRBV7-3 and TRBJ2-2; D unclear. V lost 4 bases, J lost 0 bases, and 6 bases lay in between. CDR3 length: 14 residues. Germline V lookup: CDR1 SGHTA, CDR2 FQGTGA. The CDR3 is CASSSYSNTGELFF. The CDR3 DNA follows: TGTGCCAGCAGCTCGTATTCGAACACCGGGGAGCTGTTTTTT. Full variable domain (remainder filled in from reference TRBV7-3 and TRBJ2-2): GAGVSQTPSNKVTEKGKYVELRCDPISGHTALYWYRQSLGQGPEFLIYFQGTGAADDSGLPNDRFFAVRPEGSVSTLKIQRTERGDSAVYLCASSSYSNTGELFFGEGSRLTVL.

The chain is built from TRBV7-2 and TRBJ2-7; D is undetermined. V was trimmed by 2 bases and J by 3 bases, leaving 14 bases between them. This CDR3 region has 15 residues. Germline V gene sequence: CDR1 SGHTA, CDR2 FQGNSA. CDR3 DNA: TGTGCCAGCAGCTTAAGCAGGTCTTTGAACTACGAGCAGTACTTC. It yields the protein CASSLSRSLNYEQYF.

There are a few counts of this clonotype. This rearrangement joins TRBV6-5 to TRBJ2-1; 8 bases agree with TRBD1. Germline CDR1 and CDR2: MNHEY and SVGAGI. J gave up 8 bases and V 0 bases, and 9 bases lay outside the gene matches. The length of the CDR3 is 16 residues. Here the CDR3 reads CASSYSMDREGDEQFF. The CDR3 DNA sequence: TGTGCCAGCAGTTACTCGATGGACAGGGAAGGGGATGAGCAGTTCTTC.